This T cell receptor (beta chain) emerged from a study of human T cells and chemical hapten exposure. Time point specified: pre-sensitization, week 0. The sample's treatment: therapeutic diphenylcyclopropenone sensitization with weekly scalp DPC. Trimming shortened V by 1 base and J by 8 bases, and 6 bases separated the two germline ends. The CDR3 loop spans 12 amino acids. CDR1 SGDLS and CDR2 YYNGEE come from the germline V gene. Using its own MiXCR run on the RACE reads, TCRdb lists one record per CDR3 protein. In the table there are 280,000 or so distinct CDR3 sequences, around 7.7% of which are singletons.

This sequence joins TRBV9 and TRBJ2-2; D gene uncertain. The sequencing used whole blood, collected in connection with sensitization to the hapten diphenylcyclopropenone (DPC). The sequence came from a man in his late teens or twenties with alopecia areata. Some clones in this sample may be carry-over from other donors' samples. This CDR3 reads CASSVLPGELFF. The CDR3 DNA is TGTGCCAGCAGCGTACTCCCTGGGGAGCTGTTTTTT.